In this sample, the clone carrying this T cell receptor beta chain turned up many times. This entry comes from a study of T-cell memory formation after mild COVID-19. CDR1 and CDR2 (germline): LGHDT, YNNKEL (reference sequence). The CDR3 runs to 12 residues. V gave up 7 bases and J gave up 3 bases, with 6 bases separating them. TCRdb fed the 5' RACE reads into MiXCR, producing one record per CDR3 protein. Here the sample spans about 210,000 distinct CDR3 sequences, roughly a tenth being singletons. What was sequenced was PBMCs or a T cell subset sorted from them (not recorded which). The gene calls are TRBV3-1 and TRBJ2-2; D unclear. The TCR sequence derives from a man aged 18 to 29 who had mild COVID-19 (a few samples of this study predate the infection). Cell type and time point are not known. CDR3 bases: TGTGCCAGCAACGCTTACACCGGGGAGCTGTTTTTT. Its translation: CASNAYTGELFF.